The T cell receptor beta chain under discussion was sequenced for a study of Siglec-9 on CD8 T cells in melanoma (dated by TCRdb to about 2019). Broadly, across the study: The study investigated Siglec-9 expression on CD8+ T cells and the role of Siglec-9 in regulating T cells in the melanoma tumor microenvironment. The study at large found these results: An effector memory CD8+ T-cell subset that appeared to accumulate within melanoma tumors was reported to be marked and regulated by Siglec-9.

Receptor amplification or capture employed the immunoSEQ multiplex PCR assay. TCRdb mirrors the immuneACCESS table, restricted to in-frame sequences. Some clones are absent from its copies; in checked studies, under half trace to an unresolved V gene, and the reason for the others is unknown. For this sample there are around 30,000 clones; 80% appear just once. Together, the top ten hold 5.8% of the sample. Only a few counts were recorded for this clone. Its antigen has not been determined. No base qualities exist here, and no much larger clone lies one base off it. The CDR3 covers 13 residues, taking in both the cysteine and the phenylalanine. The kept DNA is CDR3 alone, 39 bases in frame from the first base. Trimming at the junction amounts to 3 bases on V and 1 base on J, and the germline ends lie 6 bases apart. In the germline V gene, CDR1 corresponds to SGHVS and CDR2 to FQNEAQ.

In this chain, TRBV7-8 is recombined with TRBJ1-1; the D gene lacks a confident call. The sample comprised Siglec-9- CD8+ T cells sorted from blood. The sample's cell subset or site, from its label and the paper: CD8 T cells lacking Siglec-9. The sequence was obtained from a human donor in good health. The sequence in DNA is TGTGCCAGCAGCTTCCCAGGGAACACTGAAGCTTTCTTT. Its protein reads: CASSFPGNTEAFF.